The 22 T cell receptor beta chains given below trace back to one sample, sequenced in a study of shared clonotypes between healthy human individuals. TCRdb keeps only in-frame clones here, not all; method: immunoSEQ multiplex PCR. Of 2 million or so clones in the sample, about 95% were seen once. CD8 cells classed as naive were CD45RO-negative and positively selected for CCR7, excluding terminally differentiated effector memory CD45RA+ cells. The sequencing sample was made of naive CD8+ T cells sorted from blood. The receptors here all came from a man in his late teens or twenties in good health.

The rearrangement links TRBV5-6 to TRBJ2-1; perhaps TRBD2 as D (5 bases). Trimming left V 4 bases short and J 7 bases short, with 18 bases between. There are 15 residues in the CDR3. CDR1 and CDR2 from the germline V gene are SGHDT and YYEEEE. In DNA form, the CDR3 reads TGTGCCAGCAGCCCACAAGGTTCTGGGGAGAATGAGCAGTTCTTC. It translates to CASSPQGSGENEQFF. Full variable domain (outside the CDR3, taken from reference TRBV5-6 and TRBJ2-1): DAGVTQSPTHLIKTRGQQVTLRCSPKSGHDTVSWYQQALGQGPQFIFQYYEEEERQRGNFPDRFSGHQFPNYSSELNVNALLLGDSALYLCASSPQGSGENEQFFGPGTRLTVL.

V usage is TRBV5-4 and J usage is TRBJ1-3; D is undetermined. Germline assignment: CDR1 SGHNT and CDR2 YYREEE (reference sequence). The CDR3 runs 14 residues. Trimming left V 0 bases short and J 0 bases short, with 4 bases between. CDR3: CASSLGYSGNTIYF. The CDR3 DNA is TGTGCCAGCAGCTTGGGGTACTCTGGAAACACCATATATTTT.

The chain couples TRBV4-1 to TRBJ2-1; TRBD2 might be the D (6 bases). Trimming pared 4 bases from V and 5 bases from J, leaving 21 bases between. Germline-derived CDR1 and CDR2 are MGHRA and YSYEKL. The CDR3 extends over 17 amino acids. CDR3 protein: CASSRRAGLQNDNEQFF. The DNA for the CDR3 is TGCGCCAGCAGCCGGAGAGCGGGCCTCCAGAATGACAATGAGCAGTTCTTC.

CDR3 amino acids: CASSRDTFSYGYTF. The CDR3 region has the DNA TGTGCCAGCAGCCGTGACACTTTTTCCTATGGCTACACCTTC. V and J are TRBV9 and TRBJ1-2; no definite D call. The CDR3 runs 14 residues. V lost 4 bases and J lost 4, with 14 bases in between. The germline V gene has CDR1 SGDLS and CDR2 YYNGEE.

This clone was seen just once. The chain couples TRBV27 to TRBJ1-6; TRBD1 matches 8 bases. V lost 6 bases to trimming and J lost 0 bases; unmatched junction nucleotides: 10. CDR1 is MNHEY and CDR2 is SMNVEV in the germline V gene (reference sequence). CDR3 length equals 18 residues. The CDR3 sequence: CASSPNGGQGSYNSPLHF. CDR3 nucleotide sequence: TGTGCCAGCAGCCCTAATGGAGGACAGGGCTCCTATAATTCACCCCTCCACTTT.

The V call is TRBV19, the J call TRBJ1-1; D possibly corresponds to TRBD1 (5 bases). Germline V lookup: CDR1 LNHDA, CDR2 SQIVND (reference sequence). V gave up 0 bases and J gave up 3 bases, with 8 bases separating them. There are 14 residues in the CDR3. The CDR3 region is CASSIDAGDTEAFF. For the CDR3, the DNA is TGTGCCAGTAGTATAGATGCGGGGGACACTGAAGCTTTCTTT. Full variable domain (remainder filled in from reference TRBV19 and TRBJ1-1): DGGITQSPKYLFRKEGQNVTLSCEQNLNHDAMYWYRQDPGQGLRLIYYSQIVNDFQKGDIAEGYSVSREKKESFPLTVTSAQKNPTAFYLCASSIDAGDTEAFFGQGTRLTVV.

This clone was counted at least ten times. At one end, the junction sequence differs from germline, possibly due to a read error. The same CDR3 also results from other DNA sequences found in this sample. The chain links TRBV6-1 to TRBJ1-5, with D unclear. The CDR3 length is 12 residues. Germline-derived CDR1 and CDR2 are MNHNS and SASEGT. The CDR3 region has the DNA TGTGCCAGCAGCGAAGGGAATCAGCCCCAGCATTTT. This gives the protein CASSEGNQPQHF.

This clone was recorded a few times. This sample includes further DNA sequences coding for the same CDR3. The gene calls are TRBV4-1 and TRBJ2-5; TRBD2 matches 11 bases. The length of the CDR3 is 15 residues. V lost 4 bases and J lost 1; bases outside the gene matches: 2. Germline V gene sequence: CDR1 MGHRA, CDR2 YSYEKL. The DNA for the CDR3 is TGCGCCAGCAGCCGTCTAGCGGGGGGCCAAGAGACCCAGTACTTC. It yields the protein CASSRLAGGQETQYF.

V is TRBV7-9 and J is TRBJ2-1, with D uncertain. V gave up 4 bases and J gave up 6 bases, with 10 bases separating them. The germline V gene has CDR1 SEHNR and CDR2 FQNEAQ (reference sequence). There are 13 residues in the CDR3. The CDR3 loop is CASSWAVTNEQFF. The DNA of the CDR3 is TGTGCCAGCAGCTGGGCAGTTACCAATGAGCAGTTCTTC.

V gene TRBV9 combines with J gene TRBJ1-1; maybe TRBD1 (5 bases). Trimming stripped 0 bases from V and 5 bases from J, with 14 bases between. Germline CDR1 and CDR2: SGDLS and YYNGEE. The CDR3 spans 15 residues. In nucleotides, the CDR3 is TGTGCCAGCAGCGTAGAGGACAATGTATTTACTGAAGCTTTCTTT. Its protein is CASSVEDNVFTEAFF.

J is TRBJ2-1 and V is TRBV27; the match to TRBD2 covers 8 bases. V was clipped by 5 bases and J by 3 bases; unmatched bases: 3. Per the germline V gene, CDR1 is MNHEY and CDR2 is SMNVEV (reference sequence). The CDR3 consists of 14 residues. The CDR3 DNA reads TGTGCCAGCAGTGCCGGGACTAGCTACAATGAGCAGTTCTTC. It is translated as CASSAGTSYNEQFF.

The V call is TRBV4-3, the J call TRBJ1-1; D gene unclear. Trimming took 4 bases from V and 7 from J, leaving 13 bases between them. Germline CDR1 LGHNA, CDR2 YSLEER. This CDR3 spans 13 amino acids. The CDR3 sequence: CASSPIVTDEAFF. DNA for the CDR3: TGCGCCAGCAGCCCCATAGTAACAGATGAAGCTTTCTTT.

The chain has TRBV5-1 and TRBJ1-1, with D tentatively TRBD1 (5 bases). Germline CDR1 and CDR2: SGHRS and YFSETQ. Between the trimmed V and J ends, which lost 0 bases and 7 bases, there was a span of 13 bases. The CDR3 has 14 residues. CDR3 sequence: CASSLALSGGEAFF. CDR3 DNA: TGCGCCAGCAGCTTGGCCCTTTCTGGGGGTGAAGCTTTCTTT.

The table lists this clone with a count of one. V usage is TRBV10-2 and J usage is TRBJ2-2; the D gene is possibly TRBD1 (6 bases). CDR3 length equals 15 residues. Germline values: CDR1 WSHSY, CDR2 SAAADI. V was clipped by 2 bases and J by 5 bases, with 12 bases between them. The CDR3 reads CASSEQDSLTGELFF. CDR3 DNA sequence: TGCGCCAGCAGTGAGCAGGACAGTTTGACCGGGGAGCTGTTTTTT.

This clone was counted a single time. The sample has other DNA sequences that encode this CDR3 too. J is TRBJ2-7 and V is TRBV9; no reliable D call. Germline V gives CDR1 SGDLS, CDR2 YYNGEE. This CDR3 spans 14 amino acids. The V gene lost 0 bases and the J gene lost 0 bases, with 7 bases spanning the gap. For the CDR3, the DNA is TGTGCCAGCAGCGTAGGACACAGCTCCTACGAGCAGTACTTC. This gives the protein CASSVGHSSYEQYF.

This sequence joins TRBV29-1 and TRBJ2-5; no firm D call. The CDR3 has 12 amino acids. The germline gives CDR1 SQVTM, CDR2 ANQGSEA. Trimming took 4 bases from V and 5 from J, leaving 11 bases between them. The CDR3 DNA reads TGCAGCGTTGTGCAGTCCCCGGAGACCCAGTACTTC. It encodes CSVVQSPETQYF.

The V gene is TRBV10-2, the J gene TRBJ2-1; possibly TRBD1 or TRBD2 for D (7 bases each). Trimming pared 8 bases from V and 10 bases from J, leaving 12 bases between. This CDR3 comprises 11 residues. Germline lookup yields CDR1 WSHSY and CDR2 SAAADI. The CDR3 here is CASQGGREQFF. The CDR3 DNA reads as TGCGCCAGCCAGGGGGGGAGAGAGCAGTTCTTC.

The chain couples TRBV11-3 to TRBJ1-1, with D perhaps matching TRBD1 (5 bases). CDR3 length: 13 amino acids. CDR1 and CDR2 (germline): SGHNT, YENEEA. V lost 0 bases to trimming and J lost 11 bases, with 13 bases between them. Here the CDR3 DNA reads TGTGCCAGCAGCTTAGATCCAGGGTCTATCGCTTTCTTT. It yields the protein CASSLDPGSIAFF.

This sequence joins TRBV4-3 and TRBJ2-5; 11 bases map to TRBD2. V lost 4 bases, J lost 0 bases, and 4 bases stayed unmatched. CDR1 and CDR2 from the germline V gene are LGHNA and YSLEER. CDR3 length equals 16 residues. The CDR3 is CASSPVAGGNQETQYF. The CDR3 DNA reads as TGCGCCAGCAGCCCCGTAGCGGGAGGGAACCAAGAGACCCAGTACTTC.

V gene TRBV5-4 combines with J gene TRBJ1-1; D might be TRBD1 (5 bases). Germline V CDR1 and CDR2: SGHNT, YYREEE (reference sequence). The length of the CDR3 is 14 residues. V lost 4 bases and J lost 3, with 13 bases in between. The CDR3 sequence is CASSPPGGYTEAFF. DNA of the CDR3: TGTGCCAGCAGCCCCCCCGGGGGGTACACTGAAGCTTTCTTT.

This chain links TRBV30 with TRBJ2-7, with a tentative D call TRBD1 (5 bases). CDR3 length equals 13 residues. The germline gives CDR1 GTSNPN, CDR2 SVGIG (reference sequence). V lost 1 base to trimming and J lost 7 bases, with 14 bases between them. The CDR3 protein is CAWSEAGIGEQYF. Here the CDR3 DNA reads TGTGCCTGGAGTGAAGCAGGGATTGGAGAGCAGTACTTC.

The rearrangement links TRBV28 to TRBJ1-4; D gene ambiguous. This CDR3 contains 17 residues. CDR1 MDHEN and CDR2 SYDVKM come from the germline V gene. Trimming removed 3 bases at V and 0 bases at J, with 14 bases between. The CDR3 region is CASSLRQAIPTNEKLFF. The CDR3 DNA follows: TGTGCCAGCAGTTTGCGGCAGGCAATACCAACTAATGAAAAACTGTTTTTT.